These 5 T cell receptor beta chains were sequenced from one sample in a study of patients and donors after allogeneic stem cell transplantation (dated by TCRdb to 2018 to 2021). Libraries were prepared through RT-PCR. These reads were obtained on a NextSeq 550. TCRdb reran the public reads through fastp at Q25 and MiXCR, keeping productive beta chains. Each entry merges the rows of one CDR3 protein and shows their most common DNA and genes. The sample table holds about 160,000 distinct CDR3 sequences, of which about two fifths were seen once. The ten largest account for 40% to 55% of the sample. Sequenced material: blood, either unsorted or a sorted T cell fraction (not recorded which). All receptors come from a human donor who was either an allogeneic HSCT recipient or a stem cell or donor lymphocyte infusion donor (not recorded which). It is not recorded whose cells these are; they may come from a transplant donor.

The chain recombines TRBV24-1 with TRBJ2-3, with D hard to call. Germline CDR1 KGHDR, CDR2 SFDVKD. Trimming took 1 base from V and 7 from J, leaving 5 bases between them. The CDR3 sequence is 12 residues long. In DNA form, the CDR3 reads TGTGCCACCAGTGATTTTGGATATACGCAGTATTTT. It translates to CATSDFGYTQYF.

This sequence joins TRBV7-9 and TRBJ1-6; D uncertain. The CDR3 consists of 15 residues. V lost 3 bases to trimming and J lost 7 bases, with 13 bases between them. CDR1 SEHNR and CDR2 FQNEAQ come from the germline V gene (reference sequence). The CDR3 bases are TGTGCCAGCAGCTTTGATCTGGGCCACAATTCACCCCTCCACTTT. The encoded protein is CASSFDLGHNSPLHF.

This clonotype showed up just once. V gene TRBV5-1 combines with J gene TRBJ2-1, with D uncertain. The ends were cut back, 7 bases at V and 2 bases at J, with 10 bases in the middle. Germline CDR1 SGHRS, CDR2 YFSETQ. There are 13 residues in the CDR3. The CDR3 nucleotides read TGCGCCAGCCAAGACGAGACCTACAATGAGCAGTTCTTC. This encodes CASQDETYNEQFF.

This sequence joins TRBV5-5 and TRBJ1-5, with a weak D call TRBD1 (6 bases). V lost 1 base and J lost 8, with 10 bases in between. The CDR3 contains 13 residues. Germline loops: CDR1 SGHKS, CDR2 YYEKEE (reference sequence). CDR3 loop: CASSLTGLEPQHF. The CDR3, as DNA: TGTGCCAGCAGCTTGACAGGGCTGGAGCCCCAGCATTTT.

The V gene is TRBV12-3 or TRBV12-4, the J gene TRBJ2-5, with D possibly matching TRBD1 (6 bases). The CDR3 is 14 amino acids. V was shortened by 2 bases and J by 5 bases, with 12 bases between the two germline ends. In DNA form, the CDR3 reads TGTGCCAGCAGTTTATGGGGGCGGGCTGAGACCCAGTACTTC. Encoded protein: CASSLWGRAETQYF.